The next 10 T cell receptor beta chains were all read from a single sample in a study of blood T cells in healthy people across ages. Alongside a J-beta primer mix, a sample-barcoded 5' primer served in a second PCR lasting about 7 to 12 cycles. MiXCR, run by TCRdb on the 5' RACE reads, gives a single entry per CDR3 protein. This table has 1 million or so distinct CDR3 sequences, 40% to 55% appearing once. Input material: blood. The receptors stem from a woman aged 55 to 70 in good health.

This clonotype was found a few times. One junction end disagrees with the germline gene, perhaps due to a read error. The chain links TRBV4-1 to TRBJ2-1; no reliable D call. Germline CDR1 and CDR2: MGHRA and YSYEKL. The CDR3 runs 12 residues. The CDR3 DNA follows: TGTGCCAGCAGCCAAGTCGCCAATGAGCAGTTCTTC. Translating it yields CASSQVANEQFF.

This clonotype was observed a handful of times. This chain connects TRBV13 to TRBJ2-5; D gene uncertain. V lost 3 bases and J lost 0, with 11 bases in between. Germline loops: CDR1 PRHDT, CDR2 FYEKMQ (reference sequence). This CDR3 region has 15 residues. CDR3 residues: CASSFRQTDQETQYF. Written as DNA, the CDR3 is TGTGCCAGCAGCTTTCGACAAACCGACCAAGAGACCCAGTACTTC.

The rearrangement uses TRBV27 and TRBJ2-7; D is uncertain. CDR1 is MNHEY and CDR2 is SMNVEV in the germline V gene (reference sequence). This CDR3 is 13 amino acids long. V was cut by 9 bases and J by 0 bases, with 12 bases left in between. The CDR3 sequence is CASKRRSSYEQYF. The CDR3 bases are TGTGCCAGTAAAAGGAGAAGCTCCTACGAGCAGTACTTC.

This clonotype was seen a few times. The V and J genes are TRBV25-1 and TRBJ1-2; 7 positions agree with TRBD1. Trimming took 3 bases from V and 3 from J; bases not matched to a gene: 10. Germline loops: CDR1 MGHDK, CDR2 SYGVNS. The CDR3 extends over 16 amino acids. CDR3 bases: TGTGCCAGCAGTGACCCTATAGGGGGCATGGACTATGGCTACACCTTC. It encodes CASSDPIGGMDYGYTF.

This clonotype has only a few counts. The chain has TRBV29-1 and TRBJ2-3; TRBD2 agrees at 8 bases. After removal of 0 bases from V and 12 bases from J, the junction contained 5 bases not matched to a gene. Germline assignment: CDR1 SQVTM and CDR2 ANQGSEA. The CDR3 contains 12 residues. The CDR3 DNA sequence: TGCAGCGTTGAAGAACTAGCGGCAAGCCAGTATTTT. Its translation is CSVEELAASQYF.

This clonotype was seen more than once but under ten times. The rearrangement links TRBV27 to TRBJ1-2; no firm D call. V lost 5 bases and J lost 5, with 18 bases in between. Germline V gene data show CDR1 as MNHEY and CDR2 as SMNVEV (reference sequence). The CDR3 covers 15 residues. The CDR3 DNA sequence: TGTGCCAGCAGTACCCGTGGCTCACACACTTATGGCTACACCTTC. This sequence encodes CASSTRGSHTYGYTF.

The rearrangement uses TRBV27 and TRBJ2-5; D unresolved. The CDR3 sequence is 13 residues long. Germline CDR1 reads MNHEY; CDR2 reads SMNVEV (reference sequence). The V end lost 8 bases, the J end lost 8 bases, and 18 bases lay between the germline ends. The CDR3 protein is CASSTAVLGTQYF. CDR3 DNA: TGTGCCAGCTCCACCGCGGTACTGGGAACCCAGTACTTC.

This clonotype has at least ten counts. One end of the junction does not line up with germline, which may come from a read error. The chain has TRBV5-1 and TRBJ1-1; 7 nucleotides line up with TRBD1. The CDR3 is 14 residues long. From germline, CDR1 is SGHRS and CDR2 YFSETQ. The CDR3 here is CASSLGTVNTEAFF. The CDR3 nucleotides read TGTGCCAGCAGTTTAGGGACAGTGAACACTGAAGCTTTCTTT.

The V and J genes are TRBV29-1 and TRBJ2-5, with 8 bases matching TRBD1. From germline, CDR1 is SQVTM and CDR2 ANQGSEA. CDR3 length: 17 amino acids. V dropped 0 bases and J dropped 1; count of bases not matched to a gene: 10. In DNA form, the CDR3 reads TGCAGCGTTGAAGATCGACAGGGGTCGTTTCTCCAAGAGACCCAGTACTTC. Translation gives CSVEDRQGSFLQETQYF.

The chain recombines TRBV9 with TRBJ2-2, with 7 bases aligning to TRBD1. CDR1 SGDLS and CDR2 YYNGEE come from the germline V gene. The CDR3 totals 14 residues. The trim removed 4 bases at V and 4 bases at J, leaving 4 bases unmatched. CDR3 sequence (DNA): TGTGCCAGCAGCTTGACAGGGTTCACCGGGGAGCTGTTTTTT. Amino acids: CASSLTGFTGELFF.